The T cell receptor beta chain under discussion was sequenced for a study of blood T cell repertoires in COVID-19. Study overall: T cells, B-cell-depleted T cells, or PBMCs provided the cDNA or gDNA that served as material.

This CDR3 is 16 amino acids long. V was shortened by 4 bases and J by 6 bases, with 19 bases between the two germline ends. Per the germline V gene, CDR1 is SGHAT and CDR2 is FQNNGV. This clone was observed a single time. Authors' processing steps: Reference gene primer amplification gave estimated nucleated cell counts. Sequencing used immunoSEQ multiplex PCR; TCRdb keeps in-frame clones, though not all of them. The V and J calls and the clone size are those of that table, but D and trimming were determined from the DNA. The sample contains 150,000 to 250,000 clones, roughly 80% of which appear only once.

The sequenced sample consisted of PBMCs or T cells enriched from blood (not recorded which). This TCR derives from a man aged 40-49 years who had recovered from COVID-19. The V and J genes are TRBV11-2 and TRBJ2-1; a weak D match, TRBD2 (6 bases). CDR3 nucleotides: TGTGCCAGCAGCTCAAACCCGGGACTCTCGCTCAATGAGCAGTTCTTC. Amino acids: CASSSNPGLSLNEQFF.